Here is one TCR beta chain with its context. V was shortened by 5 bases and J by 4 bases, with 8 bases between the two germline ends. From germline, CDR1 is SEHNR and CDR2 FQNEAQ (reference sequence). The CDR3 runs to 12 residues. The sample originates from a study of control samples from healthy donors and cancer patients. Profiled with immunoSEQ multiplex PCR; TCRdb holds only in-frame clones, not every one. The sample comprises under 450,000 clones, around 90% of which are singletons, and 5% to 7% rests with the top ten. Sequenced sample: PBMCs. The chain has TRBV7-9 and TRBJ1-1; D gene uncertain. The TCR was taken from a middle-aged man with head and neck cancer. The CDR3 region has the DNA TGTGCCAGCAGCCAAGGCGGCACTGAAGCTTTCTTT. Amino acid sequence: CASSQGGTEAFF.